This T cell receptor beta chain comes out of a study of CD8 T cells in ankylosing spondylitis (dated 2017 in TCRdb). In terms of the full investigation: The study profiled T cell receptor beta repertoires in healthy donors and ankylosing spondylitis patients to find disease-linked TCR variants. The full study cohort was made up of about 25 ankylosing spondylitis patients and over 90 healthy donors. Peripheral blood was sampled, and synovial fluid was also collected from ankylosing spondylitis patients. General conclusions and limits of the study: A CD8+ phenotype was shown by the disease-linked clones, which were found at relatively low frequencies in peripheral blood. According to the report, matched synovial fluid samples from ankylosing spondylitis patients were significantly enriched for the disease-linked clones. Some motif variants were previously reported in synovial fluid and blood of reactive arthritis patients, suggesting common disease-initiation mechanisms. Blood from ankylosing spondylitis patients appeared to be characterized by a TCR beta motif made up of about 8 highly homologous amino acid variants.

The sample was run on an Illumina HiSeq 2500. Quantitative 5'-RACE with molecular barcodes was used to prepare TCR beta libraries. The authors' pipeline ran thus. Disease-linked TCR variants were identified with a new computational method built on a probabilistic model of VDJ rearrangement. Clones were called with MiXCR by TCRdb after fastp trimmed the public reads at Q25, and only in-frame beta chains were retained. Rows are combined by CDR3 protein, so each entry shows the most common genes and DNA. In this record, the V and J calls reflect TCRdb's handling and not the investigators' own analysis. The sample table holds about 280,000 distinct CDR3 sequences, of which around 19% were seen once. The leading ten clones occupy about 8% of the sample. Sequences SGHVS (CDR1) and FQNEAQ (CDR2) are obtained from the germline V gene. Trimming takes 5 bases from V and 0 bases from J, and the germline ends sit 13 bases apart. The CDR3 runs 15 residues from the cysteine to the phenylalanine. Only the CDR3 DNA stays, 45 bases, in frame from base 1.

This clonotype was seen ten or more times. Its antigen is currently not known. The input lacks base qualities; no much larger clone sits a single base away. Specimen: blood, either unsorted or a sorted T cell fraction (not recorded which). The source is a male donor with ankylosing spondylitis or in good health (not recorded which). Rearrangement joined TRBV7-8 to TRBJ2-5; no D gene is confidently identified. The CDR3 reads as follows: CASSLGLPYQETQYF. Read as DNA, the sequence is TGTGCCAGCAGCCTCGGGTTACCGTACCAAGAGACCCAGTACTTC.